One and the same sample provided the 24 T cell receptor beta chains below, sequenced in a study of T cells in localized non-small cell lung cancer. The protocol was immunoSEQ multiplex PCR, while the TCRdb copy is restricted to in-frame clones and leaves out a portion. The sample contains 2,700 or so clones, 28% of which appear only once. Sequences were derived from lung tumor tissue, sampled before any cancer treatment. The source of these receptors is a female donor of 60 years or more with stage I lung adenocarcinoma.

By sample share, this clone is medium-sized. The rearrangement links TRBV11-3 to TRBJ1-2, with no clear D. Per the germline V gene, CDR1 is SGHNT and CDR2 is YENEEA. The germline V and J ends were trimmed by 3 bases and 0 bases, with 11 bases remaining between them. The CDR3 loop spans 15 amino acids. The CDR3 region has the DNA TGTGCCAGCAGCTTGCCGGGGAGCCCTAACTATGGCTACACCTTC. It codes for CASSLPGSPNYGYTF.

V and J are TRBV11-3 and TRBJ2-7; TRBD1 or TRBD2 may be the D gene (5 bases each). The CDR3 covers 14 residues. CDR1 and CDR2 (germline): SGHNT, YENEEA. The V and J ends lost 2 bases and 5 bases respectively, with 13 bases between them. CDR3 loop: CASSLQGMRDEQYF. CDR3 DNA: TGTGCCAGCAGCTTACAGGGAATGAGGGACGAGCAGTACTTC.

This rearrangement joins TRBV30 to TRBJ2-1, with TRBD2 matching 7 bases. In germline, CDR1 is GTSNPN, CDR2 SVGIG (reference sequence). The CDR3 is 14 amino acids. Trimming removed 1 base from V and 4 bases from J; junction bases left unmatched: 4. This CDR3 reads CAWSAASGYNEQFF. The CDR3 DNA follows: TGTGCCTGGAGTGCGGCTAGCGGATACAATGAGCAGTTCTTC.

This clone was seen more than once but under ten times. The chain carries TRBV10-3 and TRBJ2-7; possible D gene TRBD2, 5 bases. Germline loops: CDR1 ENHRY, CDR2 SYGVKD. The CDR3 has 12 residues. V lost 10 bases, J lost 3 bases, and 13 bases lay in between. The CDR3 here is CASSETIYEQYV. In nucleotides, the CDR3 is TGTGCCAGCAGCGAGACTATCTACGAGCAGTACGTC.

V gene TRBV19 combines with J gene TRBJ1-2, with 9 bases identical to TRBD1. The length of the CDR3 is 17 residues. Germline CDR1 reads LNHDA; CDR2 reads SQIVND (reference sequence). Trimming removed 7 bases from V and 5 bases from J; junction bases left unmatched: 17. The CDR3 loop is CASNPSVGQGVEYGYTF. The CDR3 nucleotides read TGTGCCAGTAACCCGAGCGTGGGACAGGGAGTAGAGTATGGCTACACCTTC.

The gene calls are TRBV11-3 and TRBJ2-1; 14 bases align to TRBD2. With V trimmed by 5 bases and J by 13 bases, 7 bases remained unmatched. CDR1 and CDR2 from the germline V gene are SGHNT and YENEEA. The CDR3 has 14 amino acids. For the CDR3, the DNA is TGTGCCAGCAGCACCCGACTAGCGGGAGGGAAACAGTTCTTC. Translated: CASSTRLAGGKQFF.

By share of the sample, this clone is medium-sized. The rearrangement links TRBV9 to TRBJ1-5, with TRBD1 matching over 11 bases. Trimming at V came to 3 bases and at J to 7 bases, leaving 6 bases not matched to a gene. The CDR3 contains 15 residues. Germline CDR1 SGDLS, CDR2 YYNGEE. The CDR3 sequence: CASSGGTGGWQPQHF. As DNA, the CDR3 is TGTGCCAGCAGCGGAGGGACAGGGGGTTGGCAGCCCCAGCATTTT.

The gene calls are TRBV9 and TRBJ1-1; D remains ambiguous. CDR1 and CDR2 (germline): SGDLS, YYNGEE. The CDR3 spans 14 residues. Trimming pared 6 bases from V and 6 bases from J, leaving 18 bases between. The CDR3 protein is CASTRETSSAEAFF. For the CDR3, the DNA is TGTGCCAGCACAAGGGAGACTAGTTCTGCTGAAGCTTTCTTT.

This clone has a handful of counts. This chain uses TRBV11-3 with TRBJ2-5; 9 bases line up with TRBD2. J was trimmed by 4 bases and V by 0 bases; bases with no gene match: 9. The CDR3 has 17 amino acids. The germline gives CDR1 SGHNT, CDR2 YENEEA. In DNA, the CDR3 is TGTGCCAGCAGCTTAGATGGTTTAGCGGGAGTCTCAGAGACCCAGTACTTC. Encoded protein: CASSLDGLAGVSETQYF.

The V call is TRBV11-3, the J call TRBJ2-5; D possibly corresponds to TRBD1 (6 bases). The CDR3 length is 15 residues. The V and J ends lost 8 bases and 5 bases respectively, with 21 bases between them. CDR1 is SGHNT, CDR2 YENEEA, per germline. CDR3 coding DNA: TGTGCCAGCCATCCTACGAGGGGGTCTGTTGAGACCCAGTACTTC. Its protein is CASHPTRGSVETQYF.

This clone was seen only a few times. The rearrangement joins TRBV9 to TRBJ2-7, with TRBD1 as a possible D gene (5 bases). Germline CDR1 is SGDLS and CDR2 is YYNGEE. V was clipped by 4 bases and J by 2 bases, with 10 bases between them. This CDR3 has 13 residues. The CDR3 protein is CASSSQGAYEQYF. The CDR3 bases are TGTGCCAGCAGCTCTCAGGGCGCCTACGAGCAGTACTTC.

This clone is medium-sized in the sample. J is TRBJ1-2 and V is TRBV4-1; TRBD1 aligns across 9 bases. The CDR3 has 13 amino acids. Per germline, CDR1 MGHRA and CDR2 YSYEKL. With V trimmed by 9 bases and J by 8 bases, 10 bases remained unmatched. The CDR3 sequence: CASGRQGGIGYTF. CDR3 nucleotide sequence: TGCGCCAGTGGTCGACAGGGGGGTATAGGCTACACCTTC.

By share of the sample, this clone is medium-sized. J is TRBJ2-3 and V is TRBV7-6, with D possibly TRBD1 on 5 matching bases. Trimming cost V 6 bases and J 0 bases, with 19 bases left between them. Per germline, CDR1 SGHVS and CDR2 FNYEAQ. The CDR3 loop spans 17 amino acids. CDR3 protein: CASSHNRLPTSTDTQYF. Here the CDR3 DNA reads TGTGCCAGCAGTCACAACAGGCTACCTACTAGCACAGATACGCAGTATTTT.

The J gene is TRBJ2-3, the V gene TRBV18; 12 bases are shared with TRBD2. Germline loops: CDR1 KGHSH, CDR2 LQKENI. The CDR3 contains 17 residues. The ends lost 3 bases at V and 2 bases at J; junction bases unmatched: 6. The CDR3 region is CASSPTGLAGHTDTQYF. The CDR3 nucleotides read TGTGCCAGCTCACCCACCGGACTAGCGGGGCACACAGATACGCAGTATTTT.

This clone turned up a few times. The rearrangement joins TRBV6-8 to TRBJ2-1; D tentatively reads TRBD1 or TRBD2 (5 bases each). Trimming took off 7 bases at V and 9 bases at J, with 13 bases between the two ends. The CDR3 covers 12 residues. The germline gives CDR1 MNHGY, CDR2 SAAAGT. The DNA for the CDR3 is TGTGCCAGCACAATTTGGGACGGTGAGCAGTTCTTC. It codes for CASTIWDGEQFF.

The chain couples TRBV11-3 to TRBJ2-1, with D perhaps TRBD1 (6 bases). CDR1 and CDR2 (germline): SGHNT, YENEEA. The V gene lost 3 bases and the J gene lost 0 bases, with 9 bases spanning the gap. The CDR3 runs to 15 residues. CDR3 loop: CASSLRGGSYNEQFF. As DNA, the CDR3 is TGTGCCAGCAGCTTGCGAGGGGGCTCCTACAATGAGCAGTTCTTC. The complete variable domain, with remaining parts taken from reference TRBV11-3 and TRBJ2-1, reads EAGVVQSPRYKIIEKKQPVAFWCNPISGHNTLYWYLQNLGQGPELLIRYENEEAVDDSQLPKDRFSAERLKGVDSTLKIQPAELGDSAVYLCASSLRGGSYNEQFFGPGTRLTVL.

CDR3 nucleotides: TGCGCCAGCAGCTTGGAACAGGTCTGGTTGTATTGGGAGCAGTACGTC. It specifies CASSLEQVWLYWEQYV. The V call is TRBV5-1, the J call TRBJ2-7; D is perhaps TRBD1 (5 bases). Trimming pared 0 bases from V and 7 bases from J, leaving 20 bases between. This CDR3 has 16 amino acids. CDR1 and CDR2 (germline): SGHRS, YFSETQ.

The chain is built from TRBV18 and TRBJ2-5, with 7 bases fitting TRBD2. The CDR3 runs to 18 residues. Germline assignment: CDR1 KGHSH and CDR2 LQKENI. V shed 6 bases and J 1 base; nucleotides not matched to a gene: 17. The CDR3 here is CASSSGTGGRKPQETQYF. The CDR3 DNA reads TGTGCCAGCTCCTCTGGCACGGGGGGACGAAAACCCCAAGAGACCCAGTACTTC.

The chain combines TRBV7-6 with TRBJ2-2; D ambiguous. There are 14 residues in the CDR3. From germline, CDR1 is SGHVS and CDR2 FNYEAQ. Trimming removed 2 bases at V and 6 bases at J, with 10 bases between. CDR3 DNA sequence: TGTGCCAGCAGCTTAAGTGTTGGGCCCGGGGAGCTGTTTTTT. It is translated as CASSLSVGPGELFF.

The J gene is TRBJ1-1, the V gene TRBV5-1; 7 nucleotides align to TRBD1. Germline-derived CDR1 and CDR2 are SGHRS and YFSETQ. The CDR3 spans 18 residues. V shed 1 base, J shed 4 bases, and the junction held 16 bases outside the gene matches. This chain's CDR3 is CASSLMPGGSGMGTEAFF. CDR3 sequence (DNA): TGCGCCAGCAGCTTGATGCCAGGGGGAAGTGGCATGGGCACTGAAGCTTTCTTT.

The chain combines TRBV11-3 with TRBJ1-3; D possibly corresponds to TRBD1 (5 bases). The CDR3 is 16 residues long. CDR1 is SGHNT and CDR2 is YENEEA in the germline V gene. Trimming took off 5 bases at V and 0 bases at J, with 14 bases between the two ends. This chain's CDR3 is CASSQFTGVSGNTIYF. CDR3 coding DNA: TGTGCCAGCAGCCAATTCACAGGAGTCTCTGGAAACACCATATATTTT.

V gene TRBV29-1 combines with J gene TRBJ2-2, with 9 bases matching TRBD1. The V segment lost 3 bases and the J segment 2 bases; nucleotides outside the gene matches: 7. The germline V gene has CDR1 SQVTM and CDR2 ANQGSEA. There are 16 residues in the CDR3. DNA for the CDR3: TGCAGCGTTGACCGCGGACAGGGGTCAAACACCGGGGAGCTGTTTTTT. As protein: CSVDRGQGSNTGELFF.

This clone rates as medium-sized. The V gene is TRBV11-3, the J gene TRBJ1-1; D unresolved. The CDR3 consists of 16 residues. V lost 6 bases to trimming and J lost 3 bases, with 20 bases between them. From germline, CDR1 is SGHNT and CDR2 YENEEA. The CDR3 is CASSPRRGGRHTEAFF. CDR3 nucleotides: TGTGCCAGCAGTCCTAGAAGAGGTGGCCGTCACACTGAAGCTTTCTTT.

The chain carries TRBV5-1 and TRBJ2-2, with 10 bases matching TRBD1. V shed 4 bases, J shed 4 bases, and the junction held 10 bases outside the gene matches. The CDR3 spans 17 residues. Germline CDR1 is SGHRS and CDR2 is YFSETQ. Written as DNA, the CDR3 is TGCGCCAGCAGCCCAAACCAGGGACAGGGGTTCACCGGGGAGCTGTTTTTT. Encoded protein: CASSPNQGQGFTGELFF. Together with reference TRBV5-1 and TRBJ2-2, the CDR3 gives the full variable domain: KAGVTQTPRYLIKTRGQQVTLSCSPISGHRSVSWYQQTPGQGLQFLFEYFSETQRNKGNFPGRFSGRQFSNSRSEMNVSTLELGDSALYLCASSPNQGQGFTGELFFGEGSRLTVL.